Listed below are T cell receptor beta chains from one sample, sequenced in a study of cytomegalovirus exposure and HLA in healthy donors. This table comes from immunoSEQ multiplex PCR, and its TCRdb copy is limited to in-frame clones, with some not included. The sample records around 220,000 clones, approximately 88% being singletons. Specimen: PBMCs. These receptors came from a woman under 40 in good health and CMV-seropositive. Each CDR3 is given with its conserved first and last residue. A D gene is named only where the DNA matches it firmly. Size values are once, few and many counts, or a class for expanded clones, and some rows have none.

clone size	D gene	V gene	J gene	CDR3 protein	CDR3 DNA
NA	NA	TRBV28	TRBJ2-7	CASSLTGGHRREQYF	TGTGCCAGCAGTTTAACGGGGGGACACCGTCGCGAGCAGTACTTC
NA	TRBD1	TRBV28	TRBJ1-3	CASSKGTGGPESSGNTIYF	TGTGCCAGCAGTAAGGGGACAGGGGGCCCCGAGAGCTCTGGAAACACCATATATTTT
NA	NA	TRBV18	TRBJ1-2	CASSGQSYGYTF	TGTGCCAGCTCAGGGCAGTCCTATGGCTACACCTTC
NA	TRBD1	TRBV29-1	TRBJ2-2	CSAMGQLNTGELFF	TGCAGCGCAATGGGACAGTTAAACACCGGGGAGCTGTTTTTT
NA	NA	TRBV6-1	TRBJ1-2	CASSEKGYGSYGYTF	TGTGCCAGCAGTGAAAAAGGGTACGGATCCTATGGCTACACCTTC
NA	NA	TRBV2	TRBJ2-3	CASRRGGGGTDTQYF	TGTGCCAGCAGGAGGGGAGGGGGTGGCACAGATACGCAGTATTTT
NA	TRBD2	TRBV9	TRBJ2-3	CASSGGGLAATDTQYF	TGTGCCAGCAGCGGAGGGGGACTAGCGGCCACAGATACGCAGTATTTT
few	TRBD2	TRBV29-1	TRBJ2-7	CSVGTSGRYEQYF	TGCAGCGTTGGAACTAGCGGGAGGTACGAGCAGTACTTC
NA	TRBD1	TRBV27	TRBJ2-7	CATRTGYYNEQYF	TGTGCCACCCGGACAGGGTATTACAACGAGCAGTACTTC
NA	TRBD1	TRBV29-1	TRBJ1-1	CSATGIMNTEAFF	TGCAGCGCGACAGGGATCATGAACACTGAAGCTTTCTTT
NA	TRBD1	TRBV5-6	TRBJ2-2	CASSSTDRGAGELFF	TGTGCCAGCAGCTCCACAGACAGGGGGGCCGGGGAGCTGTTTTTT
few	TRBD1	TRBV7-6	TRBJ1-2	CASSKNRGSGGYTF	TGTGCCAGCAGCAAAAACAGGGGGTCGGGTGGCTACACCTTC
NA	TRBD1	TRBV4-3	TRBJ1-5	CASSQRTGLQPQHF	TGCGCCAGCAGCCAAAGGACAGGGCTTCAGCCCCAGCATTTT
NA	TRBD1	TRBV27	TRBJ2-5	CASSFRDRVETQYF	TGTGCCAGCAGTTTCCGGGACAGAGTAGAGACCCAGTACTTC
NA	TRBD1	TRBV6-1	TRBJ1-2	CASTYRTGQNGYTF	TGTGCCAGCACCTACCGGACAGGGCAGAATGGCTACACCTTC
NA	TRBD2	TRBV25-1	TRBJ2-7	CASSWEGKDEQYF	TGTGCCAGCAGTTGGGAGGGGAAGGACGAGCAGTACTTC
NA	NA	TRBV28	TRBJ2-7	CATEPRDRLTYEQYF	TGTGCCACCGAGCCCCGGGACCGCCTAACCTACGAGCAGTACTTC
NA	NA	TRBV28	TRBJ1-1	CASSWFRATAFF	TGTGCCAGCAGTTGGTTTAGGGCCACGGCTTTCTTT
NA	NA	TRBV27	TRBJ2-1	CASSRQGRNEQFF	TGTGCCAGCAGTCGGCAGGGGCGGAATGAGCAGTTCTTC
NA	TRBD1	TRBV30	TRBJ1-1	CAYHDRDRGYFGEAFF	TGTGCCTATCATGACCGGGACAGGGGATATTTTGGTGAAGCTTTCTTT
NA	NA	TRBV11-2	TRBJ2-7	CASSLPGRNYEQYF	TGTGCCAGCAGCTTACCAGGGAGAAACTACGAGCAGTACTTC